The 18 T cell receptor beta chains in this list originate from one sample, sequenced in a study of T cell changes during pregnancy in multiple sclerosis. Libraries were prepared by immunoSEQ multiplex PCR; TCRdb keeps only in-frame clonotypes and omits some of them. The data show around 80,000 clones, with 90% to 95% seen just once and roughly 1.4% held by the top ten. The sequencing here drew on peripheral blood, taken before pregnancy. The receptors stem from a female donor with multiple sclerosis, enrolled in a pregnancy study.

This rearrangement joins TRBV10-2 to TRBJ1-5; 8 bases map to TRBD1. The CDR3 consists of 14 residues. The germline gives CDR1 WSHSY, CDR2 SAAADI. V was clipped by 5 bases and J by 6 bases; unmatched bases: 6. The CDR3 loop is CASSTQGGGQPQHF. As DNA, the CDR3 is TGCGCCAGCAGTACACAGGGGGGAGGTCAGCCCCAGCATTTT.

The V and J genes are TRBV7-9 and TRBJ2-7; 7 bases are shared with TRBD1. Germline V gene sequence: CDR1 SEHNR, CDR2 FQNEAQ (reference sequence). The CDR3 runs to 14 residues. Trimming took 5 bases from V and 2 from J; bases not matched to a gene: 6. The CDR3 is CASSPRGQPYEQYF. In nucleotides, the CDR3 is TGTGCCAGCAGCCCTAGGGGGCAGCCCTACGAGCAGTACTTC. Drawing the rest from reference TRBV7-9 and TRBJ2-7, the complete variable domain is DTGVSQNPRHKITKRGQNVTFRCDPISEHNRLYWYRQTLGQGPEFLTYFQNEAQLEKSRLLSDRFSAERPKGSFSTLEIQRTEQGDSAMYLCASSPRGQPYEQYFGPGTRLTVT.

The chain joins TRBV6-1 to TRBJ1-2; D is possibly TRBD1 (6 bases). From germline, CDR1 is MNHNS and CDR2 SASEGT. V was cut by 3 bases and J by 7 bases, with 21 bases left in between. CDR3 length equals 16 residues. The CDR3 nucleotides are TGTGCCAGCAGTGATAGTCTAGGGACAAGGTTCCGTGGCTACACCTTC. It specifies CASSDSLGTRFRGYTF.

The chain employs TRBV7-9 and TRBJ1-2; 9 nucleotides line up with TRBD1. Trimming took 4 bases from V and 4 from J; bases not matched to a gene: 7. This CDR3 spans 15 amino acids. Germline CDR1 reads SEHNR; CDR2 reads FQNEAQ (reference sequence). The CDR3 reads CASSSQGASGYGYTF. CDR3 coding DNA: TGTGCCAGCAGCTCACAGGGGGCGAGTGGCTATGGCTACACCTTC.

The V call is TRBV9, the J call TRBJ1-1; D is undetermined. Between the trimmed V and J ends, which lost 5 bases and 5 bases, there was a span of 13 bases. The CDR3 length is 13 residues. Germline V gene data show CDR1 as SGDLS and CDR2 as YYNGEE. The chain's CDR3 is CASRPGVGTEAFF. CDR3 sequence (DNA): TGTGCCAGCAGGCCCGGGGTTGGAACTGAAGCTTTCTTT.

This clone was detected only once. This chain connects TRBV15 to TRBJ1-5, with D unresolved. Trimming shortened V by 3 bases and J by 5 bases, and 8 bases separated the two germline ends. The CDR3 is made up of 13 amino acids. The germline CDR1 and CDR2 sequences are LNHNV and YYDKDF (reference sequence). In nucleotides, the CDR3 is TGTGCCACCAGCAGGGGTCGGGATCAGCCCCAGCATTTT. This codes for CATSRGRDQPQHF.

The J gene is TRBJ2-1, the V gene TRBV5-8, with 11 bases lining up with TRBD2. The CDR3 runs to 14 residues. J gave up 6 bases and V 2 bases, and 1 base lay outside the gene matches. The germline V gene encodes CDR1 SGHTS and CDR2 YDEGEE. The CDR3 DNA reads as TGTGCCAGCAGCTTTAGCGGGGGGGCCAATGAGCAGTTCTTC. Its translation is CASSFSGGANEQFF. Together with reference TRBV5-8 and TRBJ2-1, the CDR3 gives the full variable domain: EAGVTQSPTHLIKTRGQQATLRCSPISGHTSVYWYQQALGLGLQFLLWYDEGEERNRGNFPPRFSGRQFPNYSSELNVNALELEDSALYLCASSFSGGANEQFFGPGTRLTVL.

In its sample, this clone was seen once. The chain has TRBV5-1 and TRBJ2-3, with a tentative D call TRBD2 (6 bases). Germline V gives CDR1 SGHRS, CDR2 YFSETQ. Trimming took 4 bases from V and 2 from J, leaving 17 bases between them. CDR3 length equals 16 residues. CDR3 sequence: CASSLGGGWLTDTQYF. The CDR3 bases are TGCGCCAGCAGCCTGGGTGGGGGGTGGCTCACAGATACGCAGTATTTT. The complete variable domain, with remaining parts taken from reference TRBV5-1 and TRBJ2-3, reads KAGVTQTPRYLIKTRGQQVTLSCSPISGHRSVSWYQQTPGQGLQFLFEYFSETQRNKGNFPGRFSGRQFSNSRSEMNVSTLELGDSALYLCASSLGGGWLTDTQYFGPGTRLTVL.

The chain employs TRBV7-2 and TRBJ2-7; D not resolved. Germline values: CDR1 SGHTA, CDR2 FQGNSA. The CDR3 is 13 amino acids. The germline V and J ends were trimmed by 2 bases and 2 bases, with 7 bases remaining between them. CDR3 residues: CASSLPRTYEQYF. The CDR3 region has the DNA TGTGCCAGCAGCTTACCGAGAACCTACGAGCAGTACTTC.

This clone was seen just once. V gene TRBV7-9 combines with J gene TRBJ2-1; 14 bases agree with TRBD2. The trim removed 10 bases at V and 1 base at J, leaving 6 bases unmatched. The CDR3 covers 16 residues. The germline V gene has CDR1 SEHNR and CDR2 FQNEAQ (reference sequence). The CDR3 protein is CAIQTSGGASYNEQFF. The CDR3 DNA follows: TGTGCCATCCAGACTAGCGGGGGGGCGTCCTACAATGAGCAGTTCTTC. Full variable domain (rest looked up from reference TRBV7-9 and TRBJ2-1): DTGVSQNPRHKITKRGQNVTFRCDPISEHNRLYWYRQTLGQGPEFLTYFQNEAQLEKSRLLSDRFSAERPKGSFSTLEIQRTEQGDSAMYLCAIQTSGGASYNEQFFGPGTRLTVL.

The rearrangement joins TRBV2 to TRBJ2-6; 7 nucleotides match TRBD1. The CDR3 length is 16 residues. With V trimmed by 2 bases and J by 0 bases, 1 base remained unmatched. CDR1 and CDR2 from the germline V gene are SNHLY and FYNNEI. In DNA, the CDR3 is TGTGCCAGCAGTGAACAGGGGGTCTCTGGGGCCAACGTCCTGACTTTC. It encodes CASSEQGVSGANVLTF. Looking up the rest from reference TRBV2 and TRBJ2-6 gives the full variable domain: EPEVTQTPSHQVTQMGQEVILRCVPISNHLYFYWYRQILGQKVEFLVSFYNNEISEKSEIFDDQFSVERPDGSNFTLKIRSTKLEDSAMYFCASSEQGVSGANVLTFGAGSRLTVL.

V gene TRBV6-5 combines with J gene TRBJ1-1; maybe TRBD1 (5 bases). CDR3 length: 11 amino acids. V was pared by 7 bases and J by 6 bases, with 9 bases between. Germline V CDR1 and CDR2: MNHEY, SVGAGI. The CDR3 region has the DNA TGTGCCAGCATAAGGGGTCCTGAAGCTTTCTTT. Translated, it gives CASIRGPEAFF.

The genes are TRBV5-6 and TRBJ1-4, with a possible D match to TRBD1 (6 bases). Trimming left V 3 bases short and J 8 bases short, with 17 bases between. Germline loops: CDR1 SGHDT, CDR2 YYEEEE. The CDR3 totals 15 residues. This chain's CDR3 is CASSSKGQRGEKLFF. CDR3 DNA sequence: TGTGCCAGCAGCTCAAAAGGGCAAAGGGGGGAAAAACTGTTTTTT.

The V gene is TRBV5-4, the J gene TRBJ2-6; TRBD1 might be the D (6 bases). This CDR3 is built from 16 residues. CDR1 is SGHNT, CDR2 YYREEE, per germline (reference sequence). V lost 4 bases and J lost 1, with 12 bases in between. CDR3 in DNA: TGTGCCAGCAGCAGGGGGAGTGAATCTGGGGCCAACGTCCTGACTTTC. Amino acids: CASSRGSESGANVLTF.

The gene calls are TRBV19 and TRBJ1-1; 10 bases fit TRBD1. CDR3 size: 15 residues. Losses at the gene ends were 4 bases for V and 4 bases for J; bases not matched to a gene: 6. The germline CDR1 and CDR2 sequences are LNHDA and SQIVND (reference sequence). CDR3 sequence: CASSNDWDRGTEAFF. The CDR3 nucleotides are TGTGCCAGTAGTAACGACTGGGACAGGGGCACTGAAGCTTTCTTT. The full variable domain, with the rest looked up from reference TRBV19 and TRBJ1-1, is DGGITQSPKYLFRKEGQNVTLSCEQNLNHDAMYWYRQDPGQGLRLIYYSQIVNDFQKGDIAEGYSVSREKKESFPLTVTSAQKNPTAFYLCASSNDWDRGTEAFFGQGTRLTVV.

Only one count was recorded for this clone. The gene calls are TRBV7-2 and TRBJ2-1, with 11 nucleotides matching TRBD2. V shed 3 bases, J shed 0 bases, and the junction held 4 bases outside the gene matches. This CDR3 spans 17 amino acids. CDR1 is SGHTA and CDR2 is FQGNSA in the germline V gene. The CDR3 sequence is CASSFLAGGLSYNEQFF. The CDR3 DNA sequence: TGTGCCAGCAGCTTTCTAGCGGGGGGCCTCTCCTACAATGAGCAGTTCTTC.

The chain links TRBV2 to TRBJ1-2; TRBD1 matches at 7 bases. After removal of 2 bases from V and 7 bases from J, the junction contained 10 bases not matched to a gene. The germline V gene encodes CDR1 SNHLY and CDR2 FYNNEI. CDR3 length equals 15 residues. CDR3 nucleotide sequence: TGTGCCAGCAGTGAATCGATGACAGGGTATTCTGGCTACACCTTC. This codes for CASSESMTGYSGYTF.

This clone appeared a few times. The chain combines TRBV4-1 with TRBJ1-4; D is ambiguous. The length of the CDR3 is 16 residues. Trimming removed 4 bases at V and 3 bases at J, with 15 bases between. From germline, CDR1 is MGHRA and CDR2 YSYEKL. The DNA for the CDR3 is TGCGCCAGCAGCCCAACCGGGTCGTGGGCTAATGAAAAACTGTTTTTT. Protein: CASSPTGSWANEKLFF.